A single sample is the source of the 12 T cell receptor beta chains below, sequenced in a study of cytomegalovirus exposure and HLA in healthy donors. With 60 Vbeta and 13 Jbeta primers, the PCR was carried out. Sequenced by immunoSEQ multiplex PCR; TCRdb stores in-frame clones only, minus some. The sample contains 250,000 to 350,000 clones, 70% to 90% of which appear only once. The sample consisted of PBMCs. Source of these receptors: a man aged 40-49 years in good health and CMV-seropositive.

This clone was seen a few times. The DNA for the CDR3 is TGCGCCAGCAGCCCTGGACAGGGGCTTAGCGACGAGCAGTACTTC. Its protein product is CASSPGQGLSDEQYF. The rearrangement links TRBV4-1 to TRBJ2-7; 9 bases are a match to TRBD1. V was clipped by 4 bases and J by 5 bases; unmatched bases: 9. Germline V gives CDR1 MGHRA, CDR2 YSYEKL. This CDR3 is built from 15 residues.

The chain joins TRBV5-4 to TRBJ1-5, with 7 bases matching TRBD1. V trimming: 0 bases; J trimming: 7 bases; junction bases outside the gene matches: 1. Germline V gene data show CDR1 as SGHNT and CDR2 as YYREEE (reference sequence). This CDR3 is built from 13 residues. The CDR3 DNA sequence: TGTGCCAGCAGCTTGGGACAGGGACAGCCCCAGCATTTT. Translated, it gives CASSLGQGQPQHF.

The rearrangement uses TRBV6-1 and TRBJ2-3, with a weak D call TRBD2 (6 bases). Trimming removed 2 bases at V and 0 bases at J, with 9 bases between. The length of the CDR3 is 15 residues. The germline gives CDR1 MNHNS, CDR2 SASEGT. The CDR3: CASSELRGSTDTQYF. The CDR3 DNA reads as TGTGCCAGCAGTGAATTGCGGGGTAGCACAGATACGCAGTATTTT.

The V call is TRBV19, the J call TRBJ2-7; the D gene is possibly TRBD2 (6 bases). Between the trimmed V and J ends, which lost 3 bases and 2 bases, there was a span of 17 bases. The germline CDR1 and CDR2 sequences are LNHDA and SQIVND (reference sequence). CDR3 length equals 16 residues. CDR3 loop: CASSMAGLAPAYEQYF. CDR3 coding DNA: TGTGCCAGTAGTATGGCAGGGCTAGCGCCAGCCTACGAGCAGTACTTC.

The chain couples TRBV7-2 to TRBJ2-2, with 9 bases aligning to TRBD1. This CDR3 has 16 amino acids. Looked up from germline, CDR1 is SGHTA and CDR2 is FQGNSA. Unmatched junction bases numbered 7, after V lost 1 base and J lost 7 bases. The CDR3 DNA reads TGTGCCAGCAGCTTAGTCCCCACAGGGGGCGGCGGGGAGCTGTTTTTT. It encodes CASSLVPTGGGGELFF. Full variable domain (rest looked up from reference TRBV7-2 and TRBJ2-2): GAGVSQSPSNKVTEKGKDVELRCDPISGHTALYWYRQSLGQGLEFLIYFQGNSAPDKSGLPSDRFSAERTGGSVSTLTIQRTQQEDSAVYLCASSLVPTGGGGELFFGEGSRLTVL.

This sequence joins TRBV25-1 and TRBJ2-3; D is possibly TRBD1 (5 bases). This CDR3 contains 12 residues. CDR1 and CDR2 from the germline V gene are MGHDK and SYGVNS. V lost 8 bases, J lost 6 bases, and 12 bases lay in between. Written as DNA, the CDR3 is TGTGCCAGCTCCAGCAGGGCCGATACGCAGTATTTT. Protein sequence: CASSSRADTQYF.

The chain joins TRBV6-5 to TRBJ1-2, with D perhaps matching TRBD1 (5 bases). CDR1 MNHEY and CDR2 SVGAGI come from the germline V gene. This CDR3 is built from 11 residues. The ends were cut back, 8 bases at V and 8 bases at J, with 12 bases in the middle. The CDR3 loop is CASQGPRGYTF. CDR3 coding DNA: TGTGCCAGCCAGGGCCCGCGAGGCTACACCTTC.

V usage is TRBV6-1 and J usage is TRBJ2-7; D gene unclear. This CDR3 has 12 amino acids. Trimming shortened V by 8 bases and J by 0 bases, and 8 bases separated the two germline ends. Germline loops: CDR1 MNHNS, CDR2 SASEGT. The CDR3 spells CASGQFSYEQYF. The DNA for the CDR3 is TGTGCCAGCGGTCAGTTCTCCTACGAGCAGTACTTC.

The CDR3 DNA is TGTGCCAGCAGTCTGGATCCGCGGGGGAATGAGCAGTTCTTC. This sequence encodes CASSLDPRGNEQFF. The chain combines TRBV27 with TRBJ2-1; 7 positions agree with TRBD2. The CDR3 runs to 14 residues. The germline V gene has CDR1 MNHEY and CDR2 SMNVEV (reference sequence). J gave up 7 bases and V 5 bases, and 8 bases lay outside the gene matches.

Concerning this clone itself: The sample carries other DNA sequences with the same CDR3. The genes are TRBV6-5 and TRBJ2-5; TRBD1 aligns across 7 bases. This CDR3 is 14 amino acids long. J was trimmed by 4 bases and V by 0 bases; bases with no gene match: 2. Germline loops: CDR1 MNHEY, CDR2 SVGAGI. This chain's CDR3 is CASSYSAGGETQYF. In nucleotides, the CDR3 is TGTGCCAGCAGTTACTCGGCAGGGGGAGAGACCCAGTACTTC.

The V call is TRBV5-4, the J call TRBJ2-1; TRBD2 matches at 7 bases. J was trimmed by 8 bases and V by 2 bases; bases with no gene match: 10. Germline V gives CDR1 SGHNT, CDR2 YYREEE (reference sequence). The CDR3 covers 15 residues. CDR3 nucleotides: TGTGCCAGCAGCTTCCAAGCGGGACCGATCCATGAGCAGTTCTTC. Translating it yields CASSFQAGPIHEQFF.

The chain has TRBV29-1 and TRBJ1-2; no definite D call. Trimming removed 3 bases at V and 7 bases at J, with 18 bases between. This CDR3 is 14 amino acids long. Germline CDR1 reads SQVTM; CDR2 reads ANQGSEA. The CDR3: CSVERAYPAGGYTF. CDR3 coding DNA: TGCAGCGTTGAGAGGGCTTACCCCGCGGGTGGCTACACCTTC.